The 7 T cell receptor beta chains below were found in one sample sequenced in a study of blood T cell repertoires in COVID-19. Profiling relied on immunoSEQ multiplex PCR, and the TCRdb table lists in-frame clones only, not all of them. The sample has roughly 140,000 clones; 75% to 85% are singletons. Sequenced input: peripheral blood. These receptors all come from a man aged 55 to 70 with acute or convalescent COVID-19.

CDR3: CASSHSGSYEQYF. Written as DNA, the CDR3 is TGCGCCAGCAGTCATAGCGGGAGCTACGAGCAGTACTTC. The chain recombines TRBV23-1 with TRBJ2-7, with 9 bases identical to TRBD2. TRBV23-1 is sorted into the ORF group, with uncertain function. This CDR3 spans 13 amino acids. Losses at the gene ends were 3 bases for V and 3 bases for J; bases not matched to a gene: 0.

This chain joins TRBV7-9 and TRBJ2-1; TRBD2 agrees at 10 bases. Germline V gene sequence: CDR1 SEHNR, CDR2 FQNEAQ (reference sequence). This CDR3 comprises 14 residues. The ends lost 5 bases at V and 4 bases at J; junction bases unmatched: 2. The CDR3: CASSQRGGYNEQFF. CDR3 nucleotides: TGTGCCAGCAGCCAGCGGGGGGGTTACAATGAGCAGTTCTTC.

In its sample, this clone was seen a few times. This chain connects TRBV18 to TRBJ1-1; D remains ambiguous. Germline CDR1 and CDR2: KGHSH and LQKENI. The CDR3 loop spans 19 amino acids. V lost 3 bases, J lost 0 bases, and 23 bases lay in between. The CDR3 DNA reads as TGTGCCAGCTCACCCGATATTCGGCAGACACCCCTAATGAACACTGAAGCTTTCTTT. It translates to CASSPDIRQTPLMNTEAFF.

This chain's CDR3 is CASSQDPNAAYEQYF. CDR3 DNA sequence: TGCGCCAGCAGCCAAGATCCGAATGCAGCCTACGAGCAGTACTTC. This rearrangement joins TRBV4-3 to TRBJ2-7, with unresolved D. The CDR3 sequence is 15 residues long. Germline loops: CDR1 LGHNA, CDR2 YSLEER. Trimming stripped 0 bases from V and 2 bases from J, with 11 bases between.

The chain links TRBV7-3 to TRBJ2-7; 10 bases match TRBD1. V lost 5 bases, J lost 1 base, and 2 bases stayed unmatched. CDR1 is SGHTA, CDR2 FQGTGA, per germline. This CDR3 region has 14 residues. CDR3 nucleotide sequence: TGTGCCAGCAGCCGGACAGGGGGATCCTACGAGCAGTACTTC. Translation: CASSRTGGSYEQYF.

Written as DNA, the CDR3 is TGTGCCAGCAGCTTGTCCAGCGGGGGCCAATACGAGCAGTACTTC. Its translation is CASSLSSGGQYEQYF. The chain employs TRBV5-6 and TRBJ2-7; 8 bases agree with TRBD2. Losses at the gene ends were 1 base for V and 4 bases for J; bases not matched to a gene: 7. In germline, CDR1 is SGHDT, CDR2 YYEEEE. This CDR3 is built from 15 residues.

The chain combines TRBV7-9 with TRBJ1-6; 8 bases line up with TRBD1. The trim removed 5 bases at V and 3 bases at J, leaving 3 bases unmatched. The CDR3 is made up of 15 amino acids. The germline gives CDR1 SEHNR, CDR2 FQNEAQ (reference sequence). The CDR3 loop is CASSRDRGYNSPLHF. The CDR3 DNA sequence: TGTGCCAGCAGCCGAGACAGGGGCTATAATTCACCCCTCCACTTT.